The rows below give T cell receptor beta chains drawn from one sample of a study of T cell repertoires in aging, cancer and after chemotherapy. TCRdb re-analysed the multiplex PCR reads in MiXCR, keeping a single row per CDR3 protein. The table records 5,000 to 7,500 distinct CDR3 sequences, 27% of them present only once. Sequencing was performed on blood. These receptors all stem from a human donor in good health. Each CDR3 is given with its conserved first and last residue. The D gene is left open where the match is weak. Clone size is shown for a subset of rows, as once, few, many or a class of expanded clone.

>16|medium-sized|TRBV19|NA|TRBJ2-3
CASTNRGGINLDTQYF
TGTGCCAGTACTAATAGAGGGGGGATAAACTTAGATACGCAGTATTTT
>13|medium-sized|TRBV7-6|NA|TRBJ2-7
CASSSLGPYEQYF
TGTGCCAGCAGCTCACTAGGACCCTACGAGCAGTACTTC
>18|NA|TRBV6-5|TRBD1|TRBJ1-2
CASTLGGGWTGEVGGYTF
TGTGCCAGCACCCTCGGGGGCGGATGGACAGGGGAGGTGGGTGGCTACACCTTC
>14|NA|TRBV18|NA|TRBJ2-3
CASSPPLRTDTQYF
TGTGCCAGCTCACCGCCCCTCCGCACAGATACGCAGTATTTT
>11|NA|TRBV27|TRBD2|TRBJ2-3
CATGRADTQYF
TGTGCCACCGGGAGGGCGGATACGCAGTATTTT
>15|medium-sized|TRBV11-3|NA|TRBJ2-1
CASSFSQGSYNEQFF
TGTGCCAGCAGCTTTAGCCAGGGGAGCTACAATGAGCAGTTCTTC
>14|medium-sized|TRBV29-1|NA|TRBJ1-4
CSVEDPGESEKLFF
TGCAGCGTTGAAGATCCGGGGGAGAGTGAAAAACTGTTTTTT
>14|medium-sized|TRBV19|TRBD1|TRBJ2-1
CASSMGQLYNEQFF
TGTGCCAGTAGTATGGGACAGCTCTACAATGAGCAGTTCTTC
>15|medium-sized|TRBV27|TRBD1|TRBJ2-1
CASRYKGQGHSEQFF
TGTGCCAGCAGGTACAAGGGACAGGGACATAGTGAGCAGTTCTTC
>15|medium-sized|TRBV7-2|NA|TRBJ2-3
CASSLLGQGRDTQYF
TGTGCCAGCAGCTTATTGGGTCAGGGACGGGATACGCAGTATTTT
>14|medium-sized|TRBV12-3/TRBV12-4|NA|TRBJ2-2
CAARRTANTGELFF
TGTGCCGCCAGGCGGACCGCGAACACCGGGGAGCTGTTTTTT
>13|NA|TRBV13|TRBD2|TRBJ2-1
CASRLSGRWGQFF
TGTGCCAGCAGGTTAAGCGGGAGATGGGGGCAGTTCTTC
>13|medium-sized|TRBV6-5|NA|TRBJ2-6
CASSYGTPNVLTF
TGTGCCAGCAGTTACGGGACTCCCAACGTCCTGACTTTC
>16|NA|TRBV29-1|TRBD2|TRBJ2-1
CSVEDGLAGAGNEQFF
TGCAGCGTTGAAGATGGCCTAGCGGGGGCTGGTAATGAGCAGTTCTTC
>19|NA|TRBV10-1|TRBD1|TRBJ2-3
CATSLKYGQGAWVTDTQYF
TGCGCCACCTCATTAAAATACGGACAGGGGGCTTGGGTTACAGATACGCAGTATTTT
>12|medium-sized|TRBV30|NA|TRBJ2-1
CAWSEGSYGQFF
TGTGCCTGGAGTGAAGGGTCGTACGGGCAGTTCTTC
>13|medium-sized|TRBV7-2|NA|TRBJ1-2
CASSLRGDYGYTF
TGTGCCAGCAGCTTACGGGGGGACTATGGCTACACCTTC
>15|NA|TRBV27|TRBD2|TRBJ2-1
CASATGTSGSNEQFF
TGTGCCAGCGCCACCGGGACTAGCGGTTCCAATGAGCAGTTCTTC
>16|NA|TRBV6-1|NA|TRBJ1-5
CASSERPGTANQPQHF
TGTGCCAGCAGTGAGCGACCCGGGACGGCTAATCAGCCCCAGCATTTT
>24|NA|TRBV24-1|NA|TRBJ2-6
CATNGVLRRYRPGQTNSGANVLTF
TGTGCCACCAATGGGGTCTTACGAAGGTACCGCCCCGGACAGACTAACTCTGGGGCCAACGTCCTGACTTTC
>14|medium-sized|TRBV6-6|TRBD2|TRBJ2-3
CASSSGSERDTQYF
TGTGCCAGCAGTAGCGGGAGTGAGAGAGATACGCAGTATTTT
>14|NA|TRBV6-2/TRBV6-3|NA|TRBJ1-2
CASSYSRQLRGYTF
TGTGCCAGCAGTTACTCGCGGCAGCTGCGTGGCTACACCTTC
>15|medium-sized|TRBV6-5|NA|TRBJ1-2
CASSYSKRGQAGYTF
TGTGCCAGCAGTTACTCGAAACGGGGGCAGGCTGGCTACACCTTC
>15|few|TRBV19|NA|TRBJ2-5
CASSVQGEVEETQYF
TGTGCCAGTAGTGTGCAGGGTGAAGTCGAAGAGACCCAGTACTTC
>14|NA|TRBV11-3|TRBD2|TRBJ2-1
CASSAGSSYNEQFF
TGTGCCAGTTCAGCGGGGAGCTCCTACAATGAGCAGTTCTTC
>13|NA|TRBV2|NA|TRBJ1-2
CASSADGSYGYTF
TGTGCCAGCAGTGCAGACGGATCCTATGGCTACACCTTC
>16|NA|TRBV30|NA|TRBJ2-2
CAWSGDLWGQTGELFF
TGTGCCTGGAGTGGGGACCTCTGGGGGCAGACCGGGGAGCTGTTTTTT
>13|medium-sized|TRBV7-6|NA|TRBJ1-2
CASSDSGDGGYTF
TGTGCCAGCAGCGATAGCGGGGACGGCGGCTACACCTTC
>16|NA|TRBV6-5|TRBD1|TRBJ2-5
CASSYSTGGFGETQYF
TGTGCCAGCAGTTATTCGACAGGGGGCTTCGGGGAGACCCAGTACTTC
>15|medium-sized|TRBV6-1|TRBD1|TRBJ1-6
CASKPFGTGRSPLHF
TGTGCCAGCAAGCCTTTTGGGACAGGGAGGTCACCCCTCCACTTT
>14|few|TRBV12-3/TRBV12-4|TRBD1|TRBJ1-5
CASRQGAWNQPQHF
TGTGCCAGTCGACAGGGGGCATGGAATCAGCCCCAGCATTTT
>14|few|TRBV7-2|TRBD1|TRBJ1-4
CASSLGQGVGKLFF
TGTGCCAGCAGCTTAGGTCAGGGGGTTGGAAAACTGTTTTTT
>16|medium-sized|TRBV7-6|TRBD2|TRBJ2-1
CASSDLAGQDYNEQFF
TGTGCCAGCAGCGACCTAGCGGGACAAGATTACAATGAGCAGTTCTTC
>15|medium-sized|TRBV20-1|NA|TRBJ2-7
CSASGGSLTGYEQYF
TGCAGTGCTAGTGGGGGAAGTTTGACAGGCTACGAGCAGTACTTC
>13|NA|TRBV11-2|NA|TRBJ2-7
CASSPGLRGEQYF
TGTGCCAGCAGCCCAGGTTTAAGGGGCGAGCAGTACTTC
>16|medium-sized|TRBV6-2/TRBV6-3|TRBD1|TRBJ2-1
CASSYSTGDSYNEQFF
TGTGCCAGCAGTTACTCGACAGGGGATTCCTACAATGAGCAGTTCTTC
>11|NA|TRBV13|NA|TRBJ2-1
CASTFVGEQFF
TGTGCCAGCACCTTCGTCGGTGAGCAGTTCTTC
>14|NA|TRBV5-4|TRBD1|TRBJ1-5
CASSADRGQQPQHF
TGTGCCAGCAGCGCCGACAGGGGCCAGCAGCCCCAGCATTTT
>17|few|TRBV5-1|TRBD1|TRBJ1-1
CASRTLMGQNMNTEAFF
TGCGCCAGCAGAACGCTTATGGGACAGAACATGAACACTGAAGCTTTCTTT
>15|medium-sized|TRBV19|TRBD1|TRBJ2-1
CASRGQGTPYNEQFF
TGTGCCAGTAGGGGACAGGGGACCCCCTACAATGAGCAGTTCTTC
>14|few|TRBV9|NA|TRBJ1-1
CASSVDPANTEAFF
TGTGCCAGCAGCGTAGATCCGGCGAACACTGAAGCTTTCTTT
>15|NA|TRBV6-5|NA|TRBJ2-3
CASSYSSLSTDTQYF
TGTGCCAGCAGTTATAGCTCGCTGAGCACAGATACGCAGTATTTT
>15|medium-sized|TRBV5-6|NA|TRBJ2-2
CASSLGGVDTGELFF
TGTGCCAGCAGCTTGGGGGGCGTGGACACCGGGGAGCTGTTTTTT
>13|medium-sized|TRBV11-3|NA|TRBJ1-1
CASSLGRGGEAFF
TGTGCCAGCAGCTTAGGACGGGGGGGGGAAGCTTTCTTT
>13|NA|TRBV29-1|TRBD2|TRBJ2-7
CSVGTSGSDAQYF
TGCAGCGTGGGGACTAGCGGGAGTGACGCGCAGTACTTC
>15|few|TRBV12-3/TRBV12-4|NA|TRBJ2-2
CASSLAGTNTGELFF
TGTGCCAGCAGTTTAGCCGGGACCAACACCGGGGAGCTGTTTTTT